The 4 T cell receptor beta chains listed next were all sequenced from one sample in a study of control samples from healthy donors and cancer patients. Repertoires were generated with immunoSEQ multiplex PCR, while TCRdb's copy carries only in-frame clones and drops some. The repertoire consists of 110,000 to 150,000 clones, with over 85% occurring once and the leading ten covering about 11%. Sequences were obtained from blood. Receptors were obtained from a man aged 25 to 40 in good health.

The chain employs TRBV6-4 and TRBJ1-5; D is unclear. The CDR3 contains 14 residues. The germline gives CDR1 MRHNA, CDR2 SNTAGT. V lost 2 bases to trimming and J lost 6 bases, with 11 bases between them. CDR3 DNA: TGTGCCAGCAGTGACACGGCAGACGGTCAGCCCCAGCATTTT. This codes for CASSDTADGQPQHF.

This chain joins TRBV11-2 and TRBJ1-2; tentatively, D is TRBD1 (5 bases). CDR3 length: 14 amino acids. Trimming pared 2 bases from V and 4 bases from J, leaving 11 bases between. Germline CDR1 SGHAT, CDR2 FQNNGV. The chain's CDR3 is CASSLIGTPYGYTF. CDR3 coding DNA: TGTGCCAGCAGCTTAATCGGGACGCCCTATGGCTACACCTTC.

V usage is TRBV28 and J usage is TRBJ2-1; D is perhaps TRBD1 or TRBD2 (5 bases each). V dropped 2 bases and J dropped 5 bases, with 16 bases sitting between them. Germline CDR1 is MDHEN and CDR2 is SYDVKM. This CDR3 spans 16 amino acids. CDR3 amino acids: CASSLQGPFLDNEQFF. The CDR3 nucleotides are TGTGCCAGCAGTTTACAGGGACCATTTTTGGACAATGAGCAGTTCTTC.

The chain couples TRBV28 to TRBJ2-5; D is perhaps TRBD2 (6 bases). The CDR3 is 14 amino acids. Trimming left V 1 base short and J 3 bases short, with 9 bases between. The germline V gene encodes CDR1 MDHEN and CDR2 SYDVKM. The CDR3 coding sequence is TGTGCCAGCAGTTTATTGTCGGGGGAAGAGACCCAGTACTTC. Translated: CASSLLSGEETQYF.